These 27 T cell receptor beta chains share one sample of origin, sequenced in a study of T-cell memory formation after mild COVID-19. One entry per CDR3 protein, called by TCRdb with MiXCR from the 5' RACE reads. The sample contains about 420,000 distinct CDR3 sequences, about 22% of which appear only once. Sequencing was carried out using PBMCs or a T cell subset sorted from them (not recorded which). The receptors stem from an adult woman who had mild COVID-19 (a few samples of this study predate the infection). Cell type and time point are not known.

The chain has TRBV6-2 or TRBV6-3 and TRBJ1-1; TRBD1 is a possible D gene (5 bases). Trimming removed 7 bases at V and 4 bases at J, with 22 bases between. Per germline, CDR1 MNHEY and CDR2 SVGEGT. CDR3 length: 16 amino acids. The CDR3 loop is CASIRLGSRGSTEAFF. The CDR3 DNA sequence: TGTGCCAGCATACGGTTAGGGTCTCGGGGGAGCACTGAAGCTTTCTTT.

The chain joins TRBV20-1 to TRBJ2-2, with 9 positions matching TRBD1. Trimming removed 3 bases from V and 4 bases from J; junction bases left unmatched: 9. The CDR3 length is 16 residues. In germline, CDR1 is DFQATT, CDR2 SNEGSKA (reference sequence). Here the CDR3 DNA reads TGCAGTGCTAGGGCTGGACAGGGGATGGCCACCGGGGAGCTGTTTTTT. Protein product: CSARAGQGMATGELFF.

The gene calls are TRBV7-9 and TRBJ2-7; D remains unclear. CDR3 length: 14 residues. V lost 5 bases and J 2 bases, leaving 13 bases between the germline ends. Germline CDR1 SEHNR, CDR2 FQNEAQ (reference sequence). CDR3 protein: CASSLPGGTYEQYF. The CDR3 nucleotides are TGTGCCAGCAGCCTTCCTGGTGGAACCTACGAGCAGTACTTC.

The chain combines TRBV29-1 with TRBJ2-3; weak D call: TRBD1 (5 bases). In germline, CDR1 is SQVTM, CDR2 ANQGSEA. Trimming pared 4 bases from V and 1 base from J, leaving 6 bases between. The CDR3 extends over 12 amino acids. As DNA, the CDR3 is TGCAGCGTTGGACAGCGCACAGATACGCAGTATTTT. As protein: CSVGQRTDTQYF.

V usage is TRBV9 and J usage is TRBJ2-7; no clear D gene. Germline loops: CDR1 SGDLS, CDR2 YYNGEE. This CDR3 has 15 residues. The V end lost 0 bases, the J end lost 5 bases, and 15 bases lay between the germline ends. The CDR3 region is CASSVGGAQTHEQYF. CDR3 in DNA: TGTGCCAGCAGCGTAGGAGGAGCCCAGACGCACGAGCAGTACTTC.

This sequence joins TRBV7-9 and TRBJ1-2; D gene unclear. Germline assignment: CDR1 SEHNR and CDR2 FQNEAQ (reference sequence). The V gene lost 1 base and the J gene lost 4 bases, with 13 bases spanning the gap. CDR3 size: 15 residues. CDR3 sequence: CASSLGGSTFYGYTF. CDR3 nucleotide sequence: TGTGCCAGCAGCTTAGGAGGATCGACATTCTATGGCTACACCTTC.

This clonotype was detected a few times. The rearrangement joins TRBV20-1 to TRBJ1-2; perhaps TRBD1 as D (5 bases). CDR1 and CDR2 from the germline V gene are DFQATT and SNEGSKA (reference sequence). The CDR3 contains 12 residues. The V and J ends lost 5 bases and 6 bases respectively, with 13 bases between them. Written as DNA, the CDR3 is TGCAGTGCTCGCTGGGGGGAACATGGCTACACCTTC. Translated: CSARWGEHGYTF.

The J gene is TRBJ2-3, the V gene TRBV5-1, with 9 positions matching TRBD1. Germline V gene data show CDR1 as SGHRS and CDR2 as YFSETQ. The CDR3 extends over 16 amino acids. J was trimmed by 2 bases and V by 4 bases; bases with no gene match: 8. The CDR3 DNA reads TGCGCCAGCAGCCCGCCGGGACAGGGACCCACAGATACGCAGTATTTT. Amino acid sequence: CASSPPGQGPTDTQYF.

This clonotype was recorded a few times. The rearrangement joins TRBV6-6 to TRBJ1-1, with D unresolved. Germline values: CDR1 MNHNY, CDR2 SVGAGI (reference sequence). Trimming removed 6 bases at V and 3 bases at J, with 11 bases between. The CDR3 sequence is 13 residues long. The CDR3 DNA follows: TGTGCCAGCAGCCAGGTCGGGGACACTGAAGCTTTCTTT. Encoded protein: CASSQVGDTEAFF.

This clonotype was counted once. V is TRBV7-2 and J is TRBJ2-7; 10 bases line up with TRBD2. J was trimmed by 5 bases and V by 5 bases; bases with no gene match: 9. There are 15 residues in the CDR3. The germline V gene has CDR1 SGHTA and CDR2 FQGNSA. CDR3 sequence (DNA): TGTGCCAGCAGCAAAGGACTAGCGGAGTCGAACGAGCAGTACTTC. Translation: CASSKGLAESNEQYF.

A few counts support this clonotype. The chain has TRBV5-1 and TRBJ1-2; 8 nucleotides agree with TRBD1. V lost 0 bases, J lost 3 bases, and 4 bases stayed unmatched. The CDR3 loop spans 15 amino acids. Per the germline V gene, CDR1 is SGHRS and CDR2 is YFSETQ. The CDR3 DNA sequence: TGCGCCAGCAGCTTGGATGGACAGGGCGACTATGGCTACACCTTC. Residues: CASSLDGQGDYGYTF.

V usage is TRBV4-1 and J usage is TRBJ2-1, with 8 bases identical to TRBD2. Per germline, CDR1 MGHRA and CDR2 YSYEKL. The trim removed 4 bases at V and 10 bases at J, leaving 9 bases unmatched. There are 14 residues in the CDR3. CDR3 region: CASSPPVRGGEQFF. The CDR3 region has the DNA TGCGCCAGCAGCCCGCCCGTCCGGGGGGGGGAGCAGTTCTTC.

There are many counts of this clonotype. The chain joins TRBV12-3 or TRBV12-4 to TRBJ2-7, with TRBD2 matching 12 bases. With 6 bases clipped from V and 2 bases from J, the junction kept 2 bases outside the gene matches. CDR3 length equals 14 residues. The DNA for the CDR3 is TGTGCCAGCAGCAGGACTAGCGGGACCTACGAGCAGTACTTC. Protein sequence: CASSRTSGTYEQYF.

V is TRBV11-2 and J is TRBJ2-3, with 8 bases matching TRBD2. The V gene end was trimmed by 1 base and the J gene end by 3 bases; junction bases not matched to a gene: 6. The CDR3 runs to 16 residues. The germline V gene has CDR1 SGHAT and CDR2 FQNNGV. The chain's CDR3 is CASSLGILAGTDTQYF. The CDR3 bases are TGTGCCAGCAGCTTAGGGATATTAGCGGGGACAGATACGCAGTATTTT.

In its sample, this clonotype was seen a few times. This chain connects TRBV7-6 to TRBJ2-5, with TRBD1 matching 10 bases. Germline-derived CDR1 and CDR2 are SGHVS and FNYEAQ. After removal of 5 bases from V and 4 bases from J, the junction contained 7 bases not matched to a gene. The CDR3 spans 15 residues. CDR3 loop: CASSTTGGNGETQYF. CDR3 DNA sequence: TGTGCCAGCAGCACGACAGGGGGCAACGGAGAGACCCAGTACTTC.

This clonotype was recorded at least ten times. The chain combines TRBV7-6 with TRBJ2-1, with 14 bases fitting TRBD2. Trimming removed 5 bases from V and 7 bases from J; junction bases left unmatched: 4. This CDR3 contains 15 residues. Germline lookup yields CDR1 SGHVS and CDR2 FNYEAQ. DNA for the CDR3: TGTGCCAGCAGCCCCAGGACTAGCGGGGGGAATGAGCAGTTCTTC. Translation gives CASSPRTSGGNEQFF. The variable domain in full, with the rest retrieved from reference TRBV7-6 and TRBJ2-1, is GAGVSQSPRYKVTKRGQDVALRCDPISGHVSLYWYRQALGQGPEFLTYFNYEAQQDKSGLPNDRFSAERPEGSISTLTIQRTEQRDSAMYRCASSPRTSGGNEQFFGPGTRLTVL.

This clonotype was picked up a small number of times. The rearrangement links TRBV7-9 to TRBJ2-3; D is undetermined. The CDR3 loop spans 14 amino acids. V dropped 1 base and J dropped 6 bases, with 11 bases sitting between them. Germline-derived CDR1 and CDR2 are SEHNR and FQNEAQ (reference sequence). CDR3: CASSLVPPSDTQYF. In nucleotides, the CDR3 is TGTGCCAGCAGCTTAGTCCCCCCATCGGATACGCAGTATTTT.

For the CDR3, the DNA is TGTGCCAGCAGCCCTGGTCTGTTAGCGGGGCAAGAGACCCAGTACTTC. Amino acids: CASSPGLLAGQETQYF. The V gene is TRBV3-1, the J gene TRBJ2-5; TRBD2 matches 8 bases. The CDR3 extends over 16 amino acids. Germline CDR1 reads LGHDT; CDR2 reads YNNKEL (reference sequence). The J segment lost 2 bases and the V segment lost 4 bases, leaving 9 bases of the junction unmatched.

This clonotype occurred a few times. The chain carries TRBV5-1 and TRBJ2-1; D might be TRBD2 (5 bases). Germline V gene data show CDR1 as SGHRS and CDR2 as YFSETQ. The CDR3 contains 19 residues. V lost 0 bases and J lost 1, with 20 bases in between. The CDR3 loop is CASSLAINSGMGSYNEQFF. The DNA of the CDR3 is TGCGCCAGCAGCTTGGCCATCAACTCCGGGATGGGATCCTACAATGAGCAGTTCTTC.

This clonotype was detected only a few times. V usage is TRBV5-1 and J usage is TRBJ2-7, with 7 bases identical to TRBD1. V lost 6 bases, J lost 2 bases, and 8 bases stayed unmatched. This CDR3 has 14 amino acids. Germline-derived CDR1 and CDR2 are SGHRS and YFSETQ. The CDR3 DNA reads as TGCGCCAGCACCCCCGGGACAGCGACCTACGAGCAGTACTTC. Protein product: CASTPGTATYEQYF.

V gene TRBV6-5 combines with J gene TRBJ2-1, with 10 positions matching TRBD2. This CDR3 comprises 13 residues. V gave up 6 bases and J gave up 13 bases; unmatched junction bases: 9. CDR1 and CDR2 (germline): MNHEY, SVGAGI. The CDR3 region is CASRPPASGGQFF. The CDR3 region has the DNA TGTGCCAGCAGGCCCCCGGCTAGCGGGGGACAGTTCTTC.

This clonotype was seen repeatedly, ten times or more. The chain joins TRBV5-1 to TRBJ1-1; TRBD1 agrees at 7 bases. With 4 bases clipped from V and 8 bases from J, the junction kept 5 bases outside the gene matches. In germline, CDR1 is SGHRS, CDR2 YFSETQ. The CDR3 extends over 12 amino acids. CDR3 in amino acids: CASSPEGQEAFF. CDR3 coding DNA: TGCGCCAGCAGCCCAGAGGGACAGGAAGCTTTCTTT.

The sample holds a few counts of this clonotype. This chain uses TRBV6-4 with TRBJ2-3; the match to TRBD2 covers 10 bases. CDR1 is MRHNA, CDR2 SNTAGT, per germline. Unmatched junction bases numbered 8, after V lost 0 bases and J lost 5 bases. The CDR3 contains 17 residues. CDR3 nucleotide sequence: TGTGCCAGCAGTGACTCCGGGCTAGCGGGAGACCTAGATACGCAGTATTTT. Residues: CASSDSGLAGDLDTQYF.

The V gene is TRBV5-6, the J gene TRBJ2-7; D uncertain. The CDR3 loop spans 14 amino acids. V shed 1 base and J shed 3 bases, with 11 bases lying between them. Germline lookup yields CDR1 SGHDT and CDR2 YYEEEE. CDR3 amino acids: CASSLSYGYYEQYF. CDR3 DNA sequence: TGTGCCAGCAGCTTGTCCTACGGCTACTACGAGCAGTACTTC.

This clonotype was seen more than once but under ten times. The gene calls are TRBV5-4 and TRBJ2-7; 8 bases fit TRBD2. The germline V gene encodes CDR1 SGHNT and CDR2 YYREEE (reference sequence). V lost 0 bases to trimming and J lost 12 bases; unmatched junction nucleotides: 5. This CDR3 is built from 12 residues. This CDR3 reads CASSLGLARMYF. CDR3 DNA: TGTGCCAGCAGCTTGGGACTAGCGAGGATGTACTTC.

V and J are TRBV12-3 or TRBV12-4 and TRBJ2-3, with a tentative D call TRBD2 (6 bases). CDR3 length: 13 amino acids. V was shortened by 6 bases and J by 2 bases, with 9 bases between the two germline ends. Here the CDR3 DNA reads TGTGCCAGCAGCTTGGACTACACAGATACGCAGTATTTT. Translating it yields CASSLDYTDTQYF.

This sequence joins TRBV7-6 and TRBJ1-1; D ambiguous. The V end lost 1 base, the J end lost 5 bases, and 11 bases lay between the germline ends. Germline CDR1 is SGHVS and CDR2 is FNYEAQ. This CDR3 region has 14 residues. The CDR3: CASSLDVSGTEAFF. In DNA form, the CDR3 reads TGTGCCAGCAGCTTAGATGTCTCGGGGACTGAAGCTTTCTTT.